Shown below are 2 T cell receptor beta chains from a single sample sequenced in a study of regulatory T cells in long-lasting Graves disease. Time point described: newly diagnosed GD, antithyroid drugs for less than 3 months. After RNA was extracted from PBMCs, the TCR library was made from it. TCR beta libraries were built with iRepertoire HTBI primers and Arm-PCR of CDR3 regions. A single record per CDR3 protein comes from TCRdb applying MiXCR to the multiplex PCR reads. The repertoire includes 350,000 to 500,000 distinct CDR3 sequences, roughly 17% of them detected once, and 20% to 25% sits in the top ten. The same data also went into a second study, on T cells in Graves' hyperthyroidism and ophthalmopathy.

The sample here was peripheral blood mononuclear cells (PBMCs), taken at new diagnosis, from a patient treated with antithyroid drugs. Receptor source: a woman under 30 with Graves disease.

This clonotype was seen at least ten times. This chain links TRBV7-6 with TRBJ1-4; TRBD1 might be the D (6 bases). CDR1 and CDR2 from the germline V gene are SGHVS and FNYEAQ. The CDR3 spans 14 residues. Trimming stripped 9 bases from V and 5 bases from J, with 16 bases between. CDR3 coding DNA: TGTGCCAGTTCACAGGGCCGAGGAAATGAAAAACTGTTTTTT. This codes for CASSQGRGNEKLFF.

This clonotype was detected ten times or more. The chain couples TRBV5-1 to TRBJ2-7, with TRBD2 identical over 11 bases. V dropped 4 bases and J dropped 0; count of bases not matched to a gene: 3. The germline gives CDR1 SGHRS, CDR2 YFSETQ. The CDR3 covers 15 residues. The CDR3 is CASSTLAGDSYEQYF. The CDR3 coding sequence is TGCGCCAGCAGCACACTAGCGGGAGACTCCTACGAGCAGTACTTC.